These T cell receptor beta chains were read from a single sample in a study of T cells after yellow fever vaccination. In TCRdb, the 5' RACE reads were re-called with MiXCR into one record per CDR3 protein. The data hold around 30,000 distinct CDR3 sequences, with roughly 10% observed a single time. This material consisted of PBMCs, either bulk or a sorted T-cell subset (CD4+, CD8+, memory, or dextramer-sorted; not recorded which), taken roughly 14 days after the first yellow fever vaccination. All receptors derive from a man younger than 35 who received the YFV17D yellow fever vaccine. The CDR3 runs from the conserved cysteine through the conserved F or W. D genes are given only for firm matches. Rows give clone size only sometimes, using once, few, many, or a class for an expanded clone.

D	V	size	J	DNA	CDR3
-	TRBV4-2	many	TRBJ2-2	TGTGCCAGCAGCCAAGTTCCTAGTAGATTCGCCGGGGAGCTGTTTTTT	CASSQVPSRFAGELFF
-	TRBV10-3	many	TRBJ1-2	TGTGCCATCACATCGGGGTCTGGCTACACCTTC	CAITSGSGYTF
TRBD2	TRBV12-5	many	TRBJ2-1	TGTGCTAGTGGTTTGGTACTAGCGGGGCCGGCTAACTACAATGAGCAGTTCTTC	CASGLVLAGPANYNEQFF
TRBD2	TRBV7-2	many	TRBJ2-1	TGTGCCAGCAGCTTAATTCCTAGCGGGGGGGCTAATGAGCAGTTCTTC	CASSLIPSGGANEQFF
-	TRBV7-6	many	TRBJ1-2	TGTGCCAGCAGCTCCGGCGACGATAACTATGGCTACACCTTC	CASSSGDDNYGYTF
-	TRBV4-2	many	TRBJ2-1	TGTGCCAGCAGCCAAGTCGGGCAGGGGGGAAATGAGCAGTTCTTC	CASSQVGQGGNEQFF
TRBD2	TRBV20-1	many	TRBJ2-5	TGCAGTGCTTCACAACTAGCGCGGGAGACCCAGTACTTC	CSASQLARETQYF
-	TRBV4-2	many	TRBJ1-1	TGTGCCAGCAGCCAAGTTGACGGGGTCTCGGGAGCTTTCTTT	CASSQVDGVSGAFF
-	TRBV27	many	TRBJ1-2	TGTGCCAGCAGTTTGACCGGACTGTATGGCTACACCTTC	CASSLTGLYGYTF
TRBD1	TRBV20-1	-	TRBJ1-2	TGCAGTGCTGGGGAGGGACAGGGGAGCGCTAACTATGGCTACACCTTC	CSAGEGQGSANYGYTF
-	TRBV7-8	-	TRBJ1-1	TGTGCCAGCAGTTGGGGCCGTAACACTGAAGCTTTCTTT	CASSWGRNTEAFF
-	TRBV4-2	many	TRBJ1-5	TGTGCCAGCAGCCCGACCCGTCAGCCCCAGCATTTT	CASSPTRQPQHF
-	TRBV7-6	many	TRBJ2-2	TGTGCCAGCAGCCGAGGACAGAACACCGGGGAGCTGTTTTTT	CASSRGQNTGELFF
TRBD1	TRBV5-1	many	TRBJ2-5	TGCGCCAGCAGCCCCCTGACAGGGGGGTTGGAGACCCAGTACTTC	CASSPLTGGLETQYF
TRBD2	TRBV12-3/TRBV12-4	many	TRBJ2-1	TGTGCCAGCAGTTTGGGACTAAAGGGTGAGCAGTTCTTC	CASSLGLKGEQFF
-	TRBV7-6	medium-sized	TRBJ2-3	TGTGCCAGCAGCTACACTAGCACAGATACGCAGTATTTT	CASSYTSTDTQYF
TRBD2	TRBV5-4	few	TRBJ2-7	TGTGCCAGCAGCAAGGGACTAGAATACGAGCAGTACTTC	CASSKGLEYEQYF
TRBD2	TRBV6-4	many	TRBJ2-3	TGTGCCAGCAGTGAAACCGGGGGGGCCGCAGATACGCAGTATTTT	CASSETGGAADTQYF
-	TRBV19	many	TRBJ1-4	TGTGCCAGTAGTATAGTCGGAGCCACTAATGAAAAACTGTTTTTT	CASSIVGATNEKLFF
-	TRBV10-2	-	TRBJ1-5	TGCGCCAGCAGTGTTGTTAACAATCAGCCCCAGCATTTT	CASSVVNNQPQHF
TRBD2	TRBV12-3/TRBV12-4	many	TRBJ2-3	TGTGCCAGCAGTTTAATTGGTAGCGGGGGGGCAGATACGCAGTATTTT	CASSLIGSGGADTQYF
TRBD1	TRBV5-1	many	TRBJ2-1	TGCGCCAGCAGCTTGGGACAGGGGAACAATGAGCAGTTCTTC	CASSLGQGNNEQFF
-	TRBV6-5	many	TRBJ2-6	TGTGCCAGCAGTTACTCGGGGGGTCACTCTGGGGCCAACGTCCTGACTTTC	CASSYSGGHSGANVLTF
-	TRBV12-3/TRBV12-4	many	TRBJ2-3	TGTGCCAGCAGTTCGCGGGGTGAAGATACGCAGTATTTT	CASSSRGEDTQYF
-	TRBV15	many	TRBJ1-5	TGTGCCACCAGCAGAGGAGACGCAGGGGCCCATCAGCCCCAGCATTTT	CATSRGDAGAHQPQHF
-	TRBV7-6	many	TRBJ2-3	TGTGCCAGCAGCCTAAGCACAGATACGCAGTATTTT	CASSLSTDTQYF
-	TRBV29-1	many	TRBJ2-1	TGCAGCGTTGAAGAAGATCGCGGGCGCTCCTACAATGAGCAGTTCTTC	CSVEEDRGRSYNEQFF
TRBD2	TRBV10-3	many	TRBJ2-1	TGTGCCATCAGGCTTAGCGGGGGGGACAATGAGCAGTTCTTC	CAIRLSGGDNEQFF
-	TRBV12-3/TRBV12-4	many	TRBJ1-3	TGTGCCAGCAGTTTGGGGGACCCCCGCTCTGGAAACACCATATATTTT	CASSLGDPRSGNTIYF
TRBD1	TRBV5-6	many	TRBJ1-2	TGTGCCAGCAGCACCGCCGGACAGGGCTACTATGGCTACACCTTC	CASSTAGQGYYGYTF
-	TRBV12-3/TRBV12-4	many	TRBJ2-7	TGTGCCAGCGGGGTCCCCGGGGTACCCTACGAGCAGTACTTC	CASGVPGVPYEQYF
TRBD2	TRBV20-1	many	TRBJ2-2	TGCAGTGCTACAACCGGGACTAGCTATACCGGGGAGCTGTTTTTT	CSATTGTSYTGELFF
-	TRBV4-2	many	TRBJ1-5	TGTGCCAGCAGCCAAGTTGCTAACGGAATAGATCAGCCCCAGCATTTT	CASSQVANGIDQPQHF
TRBD1	TRBV7-2	many	TRBJ1-5	TGTGCCAGCAGCTTAGTCGGCGGAGGACAGGGCAATCAGCCCCAGCATTTT	CASSLVGGGQGNQPQHF
TRBD1	TRBV12-3/TRBV12-4	many	TRBJ1-5	TGTGCCAGCAGTCCAGACGGGACAGGGAATCAGCCCCAGCATTTT	CASSPDGTGNQPQHF
-	TRBV5-1	medium-sized	TRBJ1-2	TGCGCCAGCAGCTTGGAACAGGGCTATGGCTACACCTTC	CASSLEQGYGYTF
-	TRBV6-2/TRBV6-3	many	TRBJ1-6	TGTGCCAGCAGTTACTCGGGGGCGGACAATTCACCCCTCCACTTT	CASSYSGADNSPLHF
-	TRBV5-1	many	TRBJ1-2	TGCGCCAGCAGCTTGTCGACGGGGGACCCTGGCTACACCTTC	CASSLSTGDPGYTF
-	TRBV27	medium-sized	TRBJ2-1	TGTGCCAGTTACGGACTCCACTCCTACAATGAGCAGTTCTTC	CASYGLHSYNEQFF
TRBD2	TRBV4-3	-	TRBJ2-1	TGCGCCAGCAGCCGGGCTAGCGGGGACAATGAGCAGTTCTTC	CASSRASGDNEQFF
-	TRBV3-1	many	TRBJ2-5	TGTGCCAGCAGCCCAAGCGGAGGGACCCAAGAGACCCAGTACTTC	CASSPSGGTQETQYF
TRBD1	TRBV4-2	many	TRBJ2-2	TGTGCCAGCAGCCATGAGACAGGGGGCACCGGGGAGCTGTTTTTT	CASSHETGGTGELFF
TRBD1	TRBV12-3/TRBV12-4	many	TRBJ1-4	TGTGCCAGCAGTTCCGCAGGGGGGAGACATCCAACTAATGAAAAACTGTTTTTT	CASSSAGGRHPTNEKLFF
TRBD1	TRBV12-3/TRBV12-4	-	TRBJ1-1	TGTGCCAGCACCCTTTCGTGGACAGGGGGAGCCGCTGAAGCTTTCTTT	CASTLSWTGGAAEAFF